What follows are 23 T cell receptor beta chains derived from one specimen sequenced in a study of blood T cell repertoires in COVID-19. Sequencing used immunoSEQ multiplex PCR; TCRdb keeps in-frame clones, though not all of them. The table has about 110,000 clones, 70% to 90% seen once. The sequencing input was peripheral blood. The receptors were sampled from a human donor in a cohort sampled during active COVID-19.

V is TRBV7-2 and J is TRBJ1-4; 7 positions match TRBD1. CDR1 is SGHTA, CDR2 FQGNSA, per germline. The CDR3 has 16 residues. The ends lost 3 bases at V and 0 bases at J; junction bases unmatched: 4. CDR3 nucleotides: TGTGCCAGCAGCTTCGACAGGGTGGCAACTAATGAAAAACTGTTTTTT. Protein sequence: CASSFDRVATNEKLFF.

This chain uses TRBV18 with TRBJ2-2, with TRBD2 as a possible D gene (6 bases). This CDR3 has 14 residues. Trimming cost V 5 bases and J 1 base, with 8 bases left between them. Germline-derived CDR1 and CDR2 are KGHSH and LQKENI. CDR3 nucleotides: TGTGCCAGCTCATACGGGGGGAACACCGGGGAGCTGTTTTTT. This encodes CASSYGGNTGELFF.

This clone was recorded a few times. The rearrangement uses TRBV4-1 and TRBJ1-5; perhaps TRBD1 as D (5 bases). CDR1 is MGHRA, CDR2 YSYEKL, per germline. This CDR3 region has 15 residues. Between the trimmed V and J ends, which lost 1 base and 4 bases, there was a span of 11 bases. The CDR3 sequence: CASSQGLDRNQPQHF. As DNA, the CDR3 is TGCGCCAGCAGCCAAGGGCTAGACAGAAATCAGCCCCAGCATTTT.

The chain joins TRBV6-1 to TRBJ1-1; the match to TRBD1 covers 7 bases. CDR3 length: 14 residues. Germline CDR1 and CDR2: MNHNS and SASEGT. The trim removed 2 bases at V and 1 base at J, leaving 1 base unmatched. The CDR3 DNA sequence: TGTGCCAGCAGTGAAAACAGGGGGAACACTGAAGCTTTCTTT. This sequence encodes CASSENRGNTEAFF.

The chain has TRBV3-1 (or the pseudogene TRBV3-2) and TRBJ2-1; a possible D gene is TRBD2 (6 bases). Deletions cut 1 base from V and 9 bases from J, with 10 bases between. The CDR3 length is 13 residues. In germline, CDR1 is LGHDT, CDR2 YNNKEL (reference sequence). The CDR3: CASSQGGRGEQFF. Written as DNA, the CDR3 is TGTGCCAGCAGCCAAGGAGGGCGGGGTGAGCAGTTCTTC.

This CDR3 is CASTPYGTEPYGYTF. CDR3 in DNA: TGTGCCAGTACCCCCTATGGGACAGAGCCCTATGGCTACACCTTC. The chain employs TRBV19 and TRBJ1-2; 7 bases map to TRBD1. The germline CDR1 and CDR2 sequences are LNHDA and SQIVND (reference sequence). Trimming removed 7 bases from V and 4 bases from J; junction bases left unmatched: 12. The CDR3 spans 15 residues.

This chain connects TRBV5-1 to TRBJ2-3; weak D call: TRBD2 (5 bases). Germline CDR1 SGHRS, CDR2 YFSETQ. The CDR3 has 14 amino acids. V shed 0 bases and J shed 3 bases, with 8 bases lying between them. CDR3 nucleotide sequence: TGCGCCAGCAGCTTGGAGCGGCCGACAGATACGCAGTATTTT. Amino acids: CASSLERPTDTQYF. Drawing the rest from reference TRBV5-1 and TRBJ2-3, the complete variable domain is KAGVTQTPRYLIKTRGQQVTLSCSPISGHRSVSWYQQTPGQGLQFLFEYFSETQRNKGNFPGRFSGRQFSNSRSEMNVSTLELGDSALYLCASSLERPTDTQYFGPGTRLTVL.

This sequence joins TRBV3-1 (or the pseudogene TRBV3-2) and TRBJ2-1; D perhaps matches TRBD2 (6 bases). CDR1 LGHDT and CDR2 YNNKEL come from the germline V gene (reference sequence). This CDR3 has 16 amino acids. Between the trimmed V and J ends, which lost 3 bases and 3 bases, there was a span of 15 bases. CDR3 loop: CASSQSGSSGYNEQFF. The CDR3 coding sequence is TGTGCCAGCAGCCAGTCGGGAAGTAGCGGCTACAATGAGCAGTTCTTC.

The chain joins TRBV28 to TRBJ1-1; tentatively, D is TRBD1 (6 bases). Germline V gene data show CDR1 as MDHEN and CDR2 as SYDVKM. With 6 bases removed from V and 11 bases from J, the gap between germline ends came to 16 bases. The CDR3 spans 12 residues. The CDR3 DNA reads TGTGCCAGCAGCGTTACCGGTAGGGGGGCTTTCTTT. This translates into CASSVTGRGAFF.

J is TRBJ1-5 and V is TRBV4-1; D call uncertain. This CDR3 is built from 15 residues. V was cut by 1 base and J by 0 bases, with 7 bases left in between. Germline V gene lookup returns CDR1 MGHRA and CDR2 YSYEKL. CDR3 region: CASSQGRASNQPQHF. In DNA, the CDR3 is TGCGCCAGCAGCCAAGGGAGGGCTAGCAATCAGCCCCAGCATTTT.

The chain has TRBV6-6 and TRBJ1-4; D unresolved. Germline V CDR1 and CDR2: MNHNY, SVGAGI (reference sequence). The CDR3 covers 16 residues. The V gene lost 2 bases and the J gene lost 8 bases, with 18 bases spanning the gap. CDR3 in amino acids: CASSYPRGRAVEKLFF. In nucleotides, the CDR3 is TGTGCCAGCAGTTACCCCCGAGGGAGGGCCGTGGAAAAACTGTTTTTT.

This rearrangement joins TRBV7-2 to TRBJ2-7; 13 bases map to TRBD2. The V segment lost 5 bases and the J segment 6 bases; nucleotides outside the gene matches: 7. Germline V gene lookup returns CDR1 SGHTA and CDR2 FQGNSA. This CDR3 has 15 residues. CDR3 protein: CASSLGLAGPIEQYF. CDR3 in DNA: TGTGCCAGCAGCCTGGGACTAGCGGGACCCATCGAGCAGTACTTC.

This sequence joins TRBV11-2 and TRBJ2-1; D is possibly TRBD1 (7 bases). Between the trimmed V and J ends, which lost 2 bases and 1 base, there was a span of 15 bases. Looked up from germline, CDR1 is SGHAT and CDR2 is FQNNGV. The CDR3 spans 17 residues. The CDR3 protein is CASSLTRGASSYNEQFF. The CDR3, as DNA: TGTGCCAGCAGCTTAACCAGGGGGGCTAGTTCCTACAATGAGCAGTTCTTC.

The chain carries TRBV30 and TRBJ1-5; a weak D match, TRBD1 (6 bases). This CDR3 region has 16 residues. Germline lookup yields CDR1 GTSNPN and CDR2 SVGIG (reference sequence). Trimming left V 0 bases short and J 0 bases short, with 12 bases between. The CDR3 protein is CAWSVRGRGSNQPQHF. The CDR3 DNA sequence: TGTGCCTGGAGTGTACGGGGCAGGGGTAGCAATCAGCCCCAGCATTTT. Together with reference TRBV30 and TRBJ1-5, the CDR3 gives the full variable domain: SQTIHQWPATLVQPVGSPLSLECTVEGTSNPNLYWYRQAAGRGLQLLFYSVGIGQISSEVPQNLSASRPQDRQFILSSKKLLLSDSGFYLCAWSVRGRGSNQPQHFGDGTRLSIL.

The chain carries TRBV4-1 and TRBJ1-6, with a possible D match to TRBD1 (6 bases). CDR3 length: 16 residues. The V gene lost 4 bases and the J gene lost 7 bases, with 17 bases spanning the gap. In germline, CDR1 is MGHRA, CDR2 YSYEKL. The CDR3 DNA follows: TGCGCCAGCAGCCGAGTTCAGGGGCTTCCGAATTCACCCCTCCACTTT. Protein product: CASSRVQGLPNSPLHF.

V usage is TRBV5-6 and J usage is TRBJ2-7; D possibly corresponds to TRBD1 (6 bases). CDR1 SGHDT and CDR2 YYEEEE come from the germline V gene. Trimming cost V 4 bases and J 3 bases, with 11 bases left between them. The CDR3 is 13 residues long. The CDR3 here is CASSAATGYEQYF. CDR3 sequence (DNA): TGTGCCAGCAGCGCGGCGACAGGCTACGAGCAGTACTTC. Together with reference TRBV5-6 and TRBJ2-7, the CDR3 gives the full variable domain: DAGVTQSPTHLIKTRGQQVTLRCSPKSGHDTVSWYQQALGQGPQFIFQYYEEEERQRGNFPDRFSGHQFPNYSSELNVNALLLGDSALYLCASSAATGYEQYFGPGTRLTVT.

The chain joins TRBV4-1 to TRBJ2-5; 8 bases match TRBD1. V dropped 0 bases and J dropped 5; count of bases not matched to a gene: 8. Germline CDR1 and CDR2: MGHRA and YSYEKL. The CDR3 loop spans 16 amino acids. The CDR3 sequence: CASSQEGGRGPETQYF. In DNA, the CDR3 is TGCGCCAGCAGCCAAGAGGGAGGCAGGGGGCCGGAGACCCAGTACTTC.

This clone was recorded only once. CDR3 nucleotide sequence: TGCGCCAGCAGCAACGCGATTGGGAGATCGACTAACTATGGCTACACCTTC. This encodes CASSNAIGRSTNYGYTF. V is TRBV5-1 and J is TRBJ1-2; no definite D call. V dropped 4 bases and J dropped 0 bases, with 19 bases sitting between them. The germline V gene has CDR1 SGHRS and CDR2 YFSETQ. The CDR3 loop spans 17 amino acids.

The rearrangement uses TRBV10-3 and TRBJ1-2, with 7 nucleotides matching TRBD1. The CDR3 runs 13 residues. Unmatched junction bases numbered 7, after V lost 4 bases and J lost 8 bases. CDR1 ENHRY and CDR2 SYGVKD come from the germline V gene. In DNA, the CDR3 is TGTGCCATCAGTGGGACAGGAGGGGAGGGCTACACCTTC. Its protein is CAISGTGGEGYTF.

The chain couples TRBV6-5 to TRBJ2-5; D is unclear. V shed 7 bases and J shed 5 bases, with 17 bases lying between them. The CDR3 spans 14 residues. CDR1 MNHEY and CDR2 SVGAGI come from the germline V gene. Here the CDR3 DNA reads TGTGCCAGCAAGAAGCCGAGTAGCTTGGAGACCCAGTACTTC. Protein product: CASKKPSSLETQYF.

This clone appeared a few times. This chain joins TRBV19 and TRBJ2-3, with D possibly TRBD1 on 6 matching bases. From germline, CDR1 is LNHDA and CDR2 SQIVND (reference sequence). This CDR3 spans 18 amino acids. The V end lost 3 bases, the J end lost 1 base, and 20 bases lay between the germline ends. The CDR3 DNA reads TGTGCCAGTAGTATTCTAGGGGGAGTTGTTGGGGGCACAGATACGCAGTATTTT. It translates to CASSILGGVVGGTDTQYF.

The chain couples TRBV28 to TRBJ2-7, with TRBD1 as a possible D gene (5 bases). Per germline, CDR1 MDHEN and CDR2 SYDVKM. V shed 5 bases and J shed 1 base, with 9 bases lying between them. The CDR3 is made up of 13 amino acids. CDR3 in DNA: TGTGCCAGCAGTCCCTCAGGGTCCTACGAGCAGTACTTC. Translating gives CASSPSGSYEQYF.

The V gene is TRBV2, the J gene TRBJ1-2; TRBD1 is a possible D gene (6 bases). This CDR3 contains 14 residues. With 5 bases removed from V and 2 bases from J, the gap between germline ends came to 12 bases. The V gene's germline CDR1 is SNHLY and CDR2 FYNNEI. CDR3 sequence: CASSIPGQNYGYTF. CDR3 sequence (DNA): TGTGCCAGCAGTATTCCCGGACAGAACTATGGCTACACCTTC. Full variable domain (rest looked up from reference TRBV2 and TRBJ1-2): EPEVTQTPSHQVTQMGQEVILRCVPISNHLYFYWYRQILGQKVEFLVSFYNNEISEKSEIFDDQFSVERPDGSNFTLKIRSTKLEDSAMYFCASSIPGQNYGYTFGSGTRLTVV.